What follows are 14 T cell receptor beta chains derived from one specimen sequenced in a study of blood T cell repertoires in COVID-19. Data came from immunoSEQ multiplex PCR; TCRdb stores just in-frame clones and leaves some out. Of 50,000 or so clones in the sample, 90% were seen once. Sequencing was performed on peripheral blood. These receptors all come from a human donor in a cohort sampled during active COVID-19.

This clone showed up just once. The V call is TRBV9, the J call TRBJ2-7; TRBD2 aligns across 8 bases. Germline lookup yields CDR1 SGDLS and CDR2 YYNGEE. The CDR3 is 14 residues long. V trimming: 2 bases; J trimming: 5 bases; junction bases outside the gene matches: 6. DNA of the CDR3: TGTGCCAGCAGCGTGGCGGGGGGCCTACACGAGCAGTACTTC. Its protein product is CASSVAGGLHEQYF.

V usage is TRBV4-1 and J usage is TRBJ2-2, with TRBD2 identical over 13 bases. Germline CDR1 and CDR2: MGHRA and YSYEKL. Germline trimming cut 8 bases from V and 5 bases from J; bases unmatched to any gene: 8. The CDR3 is made up of 16 amino acids. CDR3 nucleotide sequence: TGCGCCAGCCAAGGACTAGCGGGAGTTTATACCGGGGAGCTGTTTTTT. Protein: CASQGLAGVYTGELFF.

The CDR3: CASSKLRGQQRETQYF. DNA for the CDR3: TGTGCCAGCAGCAAACTCAGGGGGCAGCAGCGAGAGACCCAGTACTTC. The J gene is TRBJ2-5, the V gene TRBV5-6; 8 nucleotides line up with TRBD1. The germline V gene encodes CDR1 SGHDT and CDR2 YYEEEE. V was pared by 4 bases and J by 4 bases, with 12 bases of the junction left unmatched. The CDR3 spans 16 residues. Looking up the rest from reference TRBV5-6 and TRBJ2-5 gives the full variable domain: DAGVTQSPTHLIKTRGQQVTLRCSPKSGHDTVSWYQQALGQGPQFIFQYYEEEERQRGNFPDRFSGHQFPNYSSELNVNALLLGDSALYLCASSKLRGQQRETQYFGPGTRLLVL.

This clone occurred a few times. The DNA for the CDR3 is TGTGCCAGCAGCCCGCGGGACAGGGGCACTGAAGCTTTCTTT. Protein sequence: CASSPRDRGTEAFF. The chain links TRBV9 to TRBJ1-1; the match to TRBD1 covers 10 bases. The CDR3 has 14 residues. Per the germline V gene, CDR1 is SGDLS and CDR2 is YYNGEE. V shed 4 bases and J 4 bases; nucleotides not matched to a gene: 4.

The V gene is TRBV5-6, the J gene TRBJ2-5, with D tentatively TRBD1 (6 bases). Trimming took 1 base from V and 5 from J, leaving 15 bases between them. The CDR3 runs to 15 residues. The germline V gene has CDR1 SGHDT and CDR2 YYEEEE. The CDR3 loop is CASSLSIWGRETQYF. The CDR3 DNA follows: TGTGCCAGCAGCTTGAGCATTTGGGGGCGGGAGACCCAGTACTTC.

This chain joins TRBV6-1 and TRBJ1-2; D is unresolved. The V end lost 2 bases, the J end lost 7 bases, and 14 bases lay between the germline ends. The CDR3 spans 14 residues. Germline V gene lookup returns CDR1 MNHNS and CDR2 SASEGT. CDR3 sequence: CASSELVYLSGYTF. Written as DNA, the CDR3 is TGTGCCAGCAGTGAACTAGTTTATTTGAGTGGCTACACCTTC.

V is TRBV12-3 or TRBV12-4 and J is TRBJ2-7; TRBD1 aligns across 9 bases. The CDR3 length is 13 residues. The J segment lost 5 bases and the V segment lost 6 bases, leaving 5 bases of the junction unmatched. The CDR3 bases are TGTGCCAGCAGCCAGGGACAGGGACACGAGCAGTACTTC. It is translated as CASSQGQGHEQYF.

The chain joins TRBV7-9 to TRBJ2-3; TRBD2 matches at 14 bases. The germline gives CDR1 SEHNR, CDR2 FQNEAQ (reference sequence). The CDR3 has 15 residues. The ends lost 5 bases at V and 9 bases at J; junction bases unmatched: 7. CDR3 sequence reads: CASSEGLAGEGTQYF. DNA for the CDR3: TGTGCCAGCAGCGAGGGACTAGCGGGAGAGGGCACGCAGTATTTT.

About this clone: The junction shows a germline mismatch at one end, possibly a read error. The chain recombines TRBV13 with TRBJ1-1, with D perhaps TRBD1 (5 bases). The V gene's germline CDR1 is PRHDT and CDR2 FYEKMQ (reference sequence). CDR3 length: 14 amino acids. DNA for the CDR3: TGTGCCAGCAGGTGGTCGGGGGTGAAGACTGAAGCTTTCTTT. Its protein product is CASRWSGVKTEAFF.

J is TRBJ1-1 and V is TRBV7-3; no reliable D call. The V and J ends lost 4 bases and 4 bases respectively, with 13 bases between them. The germline V gene encodes CDR1 SGHTA and CDR2 FQGTGA. The CDR3 is 14 amino acids. The CDR3 DNA reads as TGTGCCAGCAGCTCAGGAGGGAACCCCACTGAAGCTTTCTTT. This gives the protein CASSSGGNPTEAFF.

The V and J genes are TRBV11-3 and TRBJ1-5; 12 bases align to TRBD1. Trimming at V came to 3 bases and at J to 6 bases, leaving 12 bases not matched to a gene. The CDR3 extends over 18 amino acids. Germline values: CDR1 SGHNT, CDR2 YENEEA. The CDR3, as DNA: TGTGCCAGCAGCTTTTCCCCCCGGGACAGGGGGCAGATTCAGCCCCAGCATTTT. Encoded protein: CASSFSPRDRGQIQPQHF.

The chain links TRBV7-3 to TRBJ1-1, with a weak D call TRBD1 (5 bases). V was clipped by 5 bases and J by 1 base, with 8 bases between them. CDR3 size: 13 residues. CDR1 SGHTA and CDR2 FQGTGA come from the germline V gene. The DNA for the CDR3 is TGTGCCAGCAGCGCCGGGGGGAACACTGAAGCTTTCTTT. As protein: CASSAGGNTEAFF.

This clone has only a few counts. J is TRBJ2-7 and V is TRBV5-5, with TRBD1 matching over 7 bases. This CDR3 spans 15 amino acids. The germline gives CDR1 SGHKS, CDR2 YYEKEE (reference sequence). With V trimmed by 6 bases and J by 1 base, 10 bases remained unmatched. CDR3 in amino acids: CASTEPAGGSYEQYF. CDR3 nucleotides: TGTGCCAGCACCGAGCCGGCAGGGGGTTCCTACGAGCAGTACTTC.

This chain's CDR3 is CASSEALRGPGANVLTF. DNA for the CDR3: TGTGCCAGCAGTGAAGCGCTTCGGGGTCCTGGGGCCAACGTCCTGACTTTC. V and J are TRBV6-1 and TRBJ2-6, with D perhaps TRBD2 (5 bases). In germline, CDR1 is MNHNS, CDR2 SASEGT. The V end lost 0 bases, the J end lost 2 bases, and 11 bases lay between the germline ends. This CDR3 has 17 residues.